This passage covers 29 T cell receptor beta chains from one sample sequenced in a study of somatic mutations in cytotoxic T cells in rheumatoid arthritis. TCRdb keeps only in-frame clones here, not all; method: immunoSEQ multiplex PCR. The sample lists 2,300 or so clones; about 72% were seen once. Sequences were obtained from CD8+ T cells sorted from blood. The receptors derive from a woman aged 40 to 50 with rheumatoid arthritis.

The genes are TRBV7-8 and TRBJ2-7, with D tentatively TRBD2 (5 bases). The V and J ends lost 0 bases and 2 bases respectively, with 11 bases between them. In germline, CDR1 is SGHVS, CDR2 FQNEAQ. The CDR3 runs to 15 residues. The CDR3 DNA sequence: TGTGCCAGCAGCTTAGCGAGGGAAACTACCTACGAGCAGTACTTC. It codes for CASSLARETTYEQYF.

In this sample, this clone turned up a few times. V and J are TRBV29-1 and TRBJ1-2, with D possibly TRBD1 on 6 matching bases. Trimming stripped 7 bases from V and 6 bases from J, with 21 bases between. CDR3 length: 14 residues. In germline, CDR1 is SQVTM, CDR2 ANQGSEA. The CDR3 DNA follows: TGCAGCGCTTCGCCGGACGGGGAGGGGGATGGCTACACCTTC. Protein: CSASPDGEGDGYTF.

This clone turned up a few times. The rearrangement links TRBV5-6 to TRBJ1-3, with D tentatively TRBD1 (5 bases). The CDR3 spans 16 residues. Germline assignment: CDR1 SGHDT and CDR2 YYEEEE. The V gene lost 2 bases and the J gene lost 4 bases, with 16 bases spanning the gap. The CDR3 protein is CASSFGTVAGGNTIYF. The CDR3 DNA reads as TGTGCCAGCAGCTTCGGGACGGTAGCGGGAGGAAACACCATATATTTT.

The V and J genes are TRBV7-2 and TRBJ2-1; weak D call: TRBD1 (6 bases). V was clipped by 2 bases and J by 6 bases, with 17 bases between them. Germline V gives CDR1 SGHTA, CDR2 FQGNSA. CDR3 length: 16 residues. The chain's CDR3 is CASSLRGRGSLNEQFF. The DNA for the CDR3 is TGTGCCAGCAGCTTAAGAGGCAGGGGTAGCCTCAATGAGCAGTTCTTC.

The chain combines TRBV23-1 with TRBJ2-7; 10 positions match TRBD1. TRBV23-1 is an ORF for which the function is uncertain. Losses at the gene ends were 2 bases for V and 2 bases for J; bases not matched to a gene: 6. The CDR3 spans 16 residues. CDR3 loop: CASSQMGGQGAYEQYF. The CDR3 DNA reads as TGCGCCAGCAGTCAAATGGGAGGACAGGGGGCCTACGAGCAGTACTTC.

The chain carries TRBV9 and TRBJ2-2; the match to TRBD1 covers 8 bases. In germline, CDR1 is SGDLS, CDR2 YYNGEE. The CDR3 has 16 amino acids. J gave up 6 bases and V 1 base, and 8 bases lay outside the gene matches. The CDR3 reads CASSVPSGQGPGELFF. CDR3 DNA sequence: TGTGCCAGCAGCGTACCTTCCGGACAGGGTCCCGGGGAGCTGTTTTTT. The full variable domain, in which reference TRBV9 and TRBJ2-2 provide the parts outside the CDR3, is DSGVTQTPKHLITATGQRVTLRCSPRSGDLSVYWYQQSLDQGLQFLIQYYNGEERAKGNILERFSAQQFPDLHSELNLSSLELGDSALYFCASSVPSGQGPGELFFGEGSRLTVL.

This chain uses TRBV21-1 with TRBJ2-7; TRBD1 reflects the table's D call only, with no check against the DNA. TRBV21-1 is a listed pseudogene. The CDR3 runs to 13 residues. The DNA for the CDR3 is TGTGCCAGCAGCTCCGGGACAACCTACGAGCAGTACTTC. It encodes CASSSGTTYEQYF.

This clone turned up a few times. The CDR3 spells CASSPTSVPSNEQFF. CDR3 in DNA: TGTGCCAGCAGCCCAACTAGCGTACCAAGTAATGAGCAGTTCTTC. The genes are TRBV11-1 and TRBJ2-1; 7 bases line up with TRBD2. CDR1 is SGHAT and CDR2 is FQDESV in the germline V gene (reference sequence). This CDR3 has 15 amino acids. V trimming: 5 bases; J trimming: 7 bases; junction bases outside the gene matches: 11.

The chain couples TRBV7-8 to TRBJ1-3; no firm D call. Germline loops: CDR1 SGHVS, CDR2 FQNEAQ. Trimming pared 5 bases from V and 0 bases from J, leaving 8 bases between. The CDR3 has 14 amino acids. The CDR3 DNA follows: TGTGCCAGCAGCCCTCTCGTCTCTGGAAACACCATATATTTT. Protein: CASSPLVSGNTIYF.

CDR3: CASSPRSAGLSNEQFF. The CDR3 DNA reads as TGTGCCAGCAGCCCGAGATCCGCGGGGTTGAGCAATGAGCAGTTCTTC. The gene calls are TRBV7-9 and TRBJ2-1, with D possibly being TRBD2 (6 bases). The germline V gene encodes CDR1 SEHNR and CDR2 FQNEAQ (reference sequence). Trimming removed 5 bases from V and 6 bases from J, with 20 bases in between. CDR3 length: 16 amino acids.

The chain is built from TRBV12-5 and TRBJ2-2, with 8 bases lining up with TRBD1. Losses at the gene ends were 0 bases for V and 4 bases for J; bases not matched to a gene: 10. The CDR3 has 18 residues. The germline CDR1 and CDR2 sequences are LGHNT and FRNRAP. The CDR3 nucleotides are TGTGCTAGTGGTTTGGTCATTCTAGGACAGGGCGGCACCGGGGAGCTGTTTTTT. This translates into CASGLVILGQGGTGELFF.

The V call is TRBV4-3, the J call TRBJ1-1; D is possibly TRBD1 (6 bases). CDR3 length: 15 amino acids. Germline CDR1 LGHNA, CDR2 YSLEER. Trimming shortened V by 1 base and J by 4 bases, and 13 bases separated the two germline ends. The CDR3 nucleotides read TGCGCCAGCAGCCAAGCTCGGGGGGCGAGCACTGAAGCTTTCTTT. Translation gives CASSQARGASTEAFF.

This clone was picked up a small number of times. The genes are TRBV28 and TRBJ1-5; 7 bases map to TRBD1. The CDR3 is 14 amino acids. The J segment lost 3 bases and the V segment lost 6 bases, leaving 5 bases of the junction unmatched. Germline V gene lookup returns CDR1 MDHEN and CDR2 SYDVKM. This CDR3 reads CASRKQGNNQPQHF. CDR3 sequence (DNA): TGTGCCAGCAGAAAACAGGGGAACAATCAGCCCCAGCATTTT.

The chain carries TRBV2 and TRBJ2-7, with a tentative D call TRBD1 (6 bases). The CDR3 sequence is 15 residues long. Germline CDR1 reads SNHLY; CDR2 reads FYNNEI. The V end lost 6 bases, the J end lost 1 base, and 16 bases lay between the germline ends. The CDR3: CASSPLSGVSYEQYF. DNA for the CDR3: TGTGCCAGCAGCCCCTTATCAGGGGTATCCTACGAGCAGTACTTC.

V and J are TRBV27 and TRBJ2-7, with TRBD1 matching over 7 bases. Germline loops: CDR1 MNHEY, CDR2 SMNVEV (reference sequence). This CDR3 region has 14 residues. V dropped 5 bases and J dropped 0; count of bases not matched to a gene: 4. In nucleotides, the CDR3 is TGTGCCAGCAGTGACAGGGACAGCTCCTACGAGCAGTACTTC. Encoded protein: CASSDRDSSYEQYF.

This clone was recorded once. The genes are TRBV2 and TRBJ2-7, with TRBD1 as a possible D gene (6 bases). This CDR3 has 13 amino acids. V was clipped by 8 bases and J by 5 bases, with 16 bases between them. The germline gives CDR1 SNHLY, CDR2 FYNNEI. CDR3 nucleotides: TGTGCCAGCGGAGTGGGACACGGAGACGAGCAGTACTTC. Residues: CASGVGHGDEQYF.

In DNA, the CDR3 is TGTGCCAGCAGCGTAGACGCGACAGGGGGCTCTGGAAACACCATATATTTT. Translated: CASSVDATGGSGNTIYF. J is TRBJ1-3 and V is TRBV9; 9 nucleotides match TRBD1. This CDR3 contains 17 residues. V shed 0 bases and J 0 bases; nucleotides not matched to a gene: 4. Germline V gives CDR1 SGDLS, CDR2 YYNGEE.

This clone was detected once. The chain joins TRBV6-1 to TRBJ2-1; 8 bases match TRBD1. The CDR3 has 15 residues. Trimming removed 2 bases from V and 8 bases from J; junction bases left unmatched: 8. The germline gives CDR1 MNHNS, CDR2 SASEGT. DNA for the CDR3: TGTGCCAGCAGTGAATACCCAGGGGGCAGGGATGAGCAGTTCTTC. Amino acid sequence: CASSEYPGGRDEQFF.

There are a few counts of this clone. J is TRBJ2-3 and V is TRBV4-3, with D possibly being TRBD1 (6 bases). The CDR3 runs 16 residues. Trimming removed 4 bases from V and 2 bases from J, with 16 bases in between. Germline-derived CDR1 and CDR2 are LGHNA and YSLEER. CDR3 sequence (DNA): TGCGCCAGCAGCCTCGGTAGGGACACCCTCACAGATACGCAGTATTTT. Protein product: CASSLGRDTLTDTQYF.

This clone was recorded a few times. This chain links TRBV4-1 with TRBJ2-7; 7 bases align to TRBD1. The CDR3 is made up of 15 amino acids. Looked up from germline, CDR1 is MGHRA and CDR2 is YSYEKL. V lost 1 base to trimming and J lost 2 bases; unmatched junction nucleotides: 5. CDR3 residues: CASSQAWTGTYEQYF. The CDR3 DNA is TGCGCCAGCAGCCAAGCGTGGACAGGCACCTACGAGCAGTACTTC.

This chain joins TRBV5-1 and TRBJ2-3, with 8 bases matching TRBD2. Germline assignment: CDR1 SGHRS and CDR2 YFSETQ. V was pared by 6 bases and J by 1 base, with 10 bases of the junction left unmatched. The CDR3 is made up of 16 amino acids. The CDR3 DNA is TGCGCCAGCACCTTTTACCCGACTAGCGGCACAGATACGCAGTATTTT. It codes for CASTFYPTSGTDTQYF.

This chain uses TRBV4-3 with TRBJ2-1, with 7 positions matching TRBD1. Looked up from germline, CDR1 is LGHNA and CDR2 is YSLEER. The junction had 4 bases not matched to a gene; V was cut back by 0 bases and J by 2 bases. The CDR3 covers 16 residues. CDR3 nucleotide sequence: TGCGCCAGCAGCCAAGATTCAGGGGGAGCCTACAATGAGCAGTTCTTC. Residues: CASSQDSGGAYNEQFF.

The chain has TRBV11-3 and TRBJ2-7, with D perhaps TRBD1 (5 bases). V dropped 3 bases and J dropped 0 bases, with 12 bases sitting between them. The CDR3 has 15 residues. Per the germline V gene, CDR1 is SGHNT and CDR2 is YENEEA. The CDR3 protein is CASSLSTGPSYEQYF. CDR3 sequence (DNA): TGTGCCAGCAGCTTGTCTACAGGTCCCTCCTACGAGCAGTACTTC.

V gene TRBV30 combines with J gene TRBJ2-7; 10 bases map to TRBD1. The germline gives CDR1 GTSNPN, CDR2 SVGIG (reference sequence). The CDR3 is made up of 18 amino acids. The V segment lost 5 bases and the J segment 5 bases; nucleotides outside the gene matches: 21. CDR3 amino acids: CAWERSPGTGVTGNEQYF. CDR3 nucleotides: TGTGCCTGGGAACGATCTCCGGGGACAGGGGTTACGGGTAACGAGCAGTACTTC.

This clone was detected only a few times. V is TRBV28 and J is TRBJ2-7, with D possibly TRBD1 on 6 matching bases. The CDR3 extends over 13 amino acids. The V gene's germline CDR1 is MDHEN and CDR2 SYDVKM. V was cut by 6 bases and J by 2 bases, with 11 bases left in between. The CDR3 sequence is CASSSGTTYEQYF. CDR3 bases: TGTGCCAGCAGCTCCGGGACAACCTACGAGCAGTACTTC. Full variable domain (outside the CDR3, taken from reference TRBV28 and TRBJ2-7): DVKVTQSSRYLVKRTGEKVFLECVQDMDHENMFWYRQDPGLGLRLIYFSYDVKMKEKGDIPEGYSVSREKKERFSLILESASTNQTSMYLCASSSGTTYEQYFGPGTRLTVT.

This rearrangement joins TRBV9 to TRBJ1-4, with a weak D call TRBD1 (5 bases). Trimming removed 3 bases from V and 5 bases from J, with 11 bases in between. Germline V gene data show CDR1 as SGDLS and CDR2 as YYNGEE. The CDR3 is 14 amino acids. CDR3 region: CASSEQAANEKLFF. The CDR3 DNA reads as TGTGCCAGCAGCGAACAGGCGGCAAATGAAAAACTGTTTTTT.

This chain joins TRBV5-1 and TRBJ1-1; 11 bases are a match to TRBD1. The CDR3 extends over 16 amino acids. The trim removed 4 bases at V and 5 bases at J, leaving 10 bases unmatched. Germline values: CDR1 SGHRS, CDR2 YFSETQ. The CDR3 sequence: CASSNRDRGVETEAFF. The CDR3, as DNA: TGCGCCAGCAGCAACCGGGACAGGGGGGTGGAAACTGAAGCTTTCTTT.

This chain connects TRBV2 to TRBJ2-1; 7 bases align to TRBD2. Trimming cost V 7 bases and J 1 base; bases outside gene matches: 1. The germline CDR1 and CDR2 sequences are SNHLY and FYNNEI. The CDR3 loop spans 13 amino acids. CDR3 coding DNA: TGTGCCAGCACTAGCGGATCCTACAATGAGCAGTTCTTC. Residues: CASTSGSYNEQFF.

CDR3 coding DNA: TGTGCCAGCAGCTTAGCCAGCGGGGGTTACAATGAGCAGTTCTTC. Translation: CASSLASGGYNEQFF. The chain has TRBV7-8 and TRBJ2-1, with TRBD2 matching over 8 bases. The junction had 2 bases not matched to a gene; V was cut back by 0 bases and J by 4 bases. This CDR3 is built from 15 residues. The germline gives CDR1 SGHVS, CDR2 FQNEAQ.